This T cell receptor (beta chain) emerged from a study of response to subunit inactivated influenza vaccine (dated by TCRdb to the late 2010s). About the full investigation: The study used deep quantitative T cell receptor repertoire profiling to track responses to a trivalent subunit inactivated influenza vaccine.

What the authors observed across the whole study: According to the authors, only a limited number of new T cells may be recruited by each seasonal influenza vaccination.

Receptors were amplified or captured by RT-PCR. Sequencing was performed on an Illumina HiSeq 2500. TCRdb reworked the public reads: Q25 trimming with fastp, MiXCR clone assembly, productive beta chains retained. For every CDR3 protein sequence, its rows merge into one entry that carries the most common genes and DNA. In this sample the table shows 650,000 or so distinct CDR3 sequences, around 15% of which occur a single time. The top ten clones comprise roughly 7.6% of the sample. This clonotype appeared a few times. The antigen this receptor binds is unknown. Per-base quality was not reported, and no clone a single base away is much larger than it. The CDR3 goes from the cysteine to the phenylalanine over 14 residues. Just CDR3 DNA is preserved here, 42 bases in frame from base 1. V was cut back by 0 bases and J by 2 bases, leaving a gap of 4 bases between them. Per the germline V gene, LGHNA is the CDR1 and YSLEER is the CDR2.

This TCR was recovered from a man between 45 and 60 years old who received an inactivated influenza vaccine. Donor details come from another sample of the same person, matched by shared clones. The chain couples TRBV4-3 to TRBJ2-2; no confident D gene assignment can be made. Specimen: PBMCs from blood, collected roughly 15 days before vaccination. The CDR3 region: CASSQDYNTGELFF. The DNA sequence reads TGCGCCAGCAGCCAAGATTACAACACCGGGGAGCTGTTTTTT.